This TCR beta chain was retrieved from a study of blood T cell repertoires in COVID-19. The wider study: Acute and convalescent COVID-19 samples came from the United States, Italy and Spain. T cells, B-cell-depleted T cells, or PBMCs supplied cDNA or gDNA.

V dropped 2 bases and J dropped 3 bases, with 25 bases sitting between them. Germline CDR1 and CDR2: GTSNPN and SVGIG (reference sequence). The CDR3 has 18 amino acids. Authors' data handling: The authors estimated nucleated cell counts from reference gene primer amplification. Some clones are missing from TCRdb's copy, which holds only in-frame ones; the method was immunoSEQ multiplex PCR. V and J calls and clone size are given by that table; D and trimming were obtained from the DNA. This table has more than 400,000 clones, approximately 83% appearing once. The TCR comes from a human donor in a cohort sampled during active COVID-19. The rearrangement links TRBV30 to TRBJ1-1, with D tentatively TRBD1 (5 bases). Material for sequencing was peripheral blood. The CDR3 DNA reads TGTGCCTGGAGTAGTTCGCAAACCCGGACAATTCTTGACACTGAAGCTTTCTTT. It yields the protein CAWSSSQTRTILDTEAFF. Together with reference TRBV30 and TRBJ1-1, the CDR3 gives the full variable domain: SQTIHQWPATLVQPVGSPLSLECTVEGTSNPNLYWYRQAAGRGLQLLFYSVGIGQISSEVPQNLSASRPQDRQFILSSKKLLLSDSGFYLCAWSSSQTRTILDTEAFFGQGTRLTVV.